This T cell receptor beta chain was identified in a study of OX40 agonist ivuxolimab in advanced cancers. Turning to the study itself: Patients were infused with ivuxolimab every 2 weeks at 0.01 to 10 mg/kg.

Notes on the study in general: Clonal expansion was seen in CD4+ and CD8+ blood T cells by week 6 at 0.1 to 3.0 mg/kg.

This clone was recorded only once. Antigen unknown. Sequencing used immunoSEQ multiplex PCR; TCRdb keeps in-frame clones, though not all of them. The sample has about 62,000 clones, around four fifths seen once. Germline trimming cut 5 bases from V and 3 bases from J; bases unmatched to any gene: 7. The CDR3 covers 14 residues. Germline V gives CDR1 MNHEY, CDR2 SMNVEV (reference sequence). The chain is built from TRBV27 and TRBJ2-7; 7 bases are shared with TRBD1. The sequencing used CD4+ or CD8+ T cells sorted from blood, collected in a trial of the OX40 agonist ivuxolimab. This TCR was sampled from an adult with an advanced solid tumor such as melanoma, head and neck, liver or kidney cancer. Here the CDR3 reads CASSPDRIYYEQYF. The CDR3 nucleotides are TGTGCCAGCAGTCCGGACAGGATCTACTACGAGCAGTACTTC.